The source of this TCR beta chain is a study of T cell repertoires in cytomegalovirus infection. One entry per CDR3 protein results from TCRdb running MiXCR on the reads. The table shows roughly 920,000 distinct CDR3 sequences, with around 32% occurring only once. This clonotype was detected a few times. What it binds is unknown. Germline loops: CDR1 LNHDA, CDR2 SQIVND (reference sequence). The CDR3 has 12 residues. V lost 3 bases and J lost 6; bases outside the gene matches: 1. The source was cultured CD8+ T cells from PBMCs, collected from culture after CMV antigen stimulation. The TCR was taken from a human donor in good health (CMV status not recorded). Some clones in this sample may be carry-over from other donors' samples. The chain carries TRBV19 and TRBJ1-2; TRBD1 matches at 7 bases. CDR3 nucleotide sequence: TGTGCCAGTAGTATGGGGACAGATGGCTACACCTTC. This sequence encodes CASSMGTDGYTF.